This is a list of T cell receptor beta chains from one sample in a study of blood T cell repertoires in COVID-19. Sequencing used immunoSEQ multiplex PCR; TCRdb keeps in-frame clones, though not all of them. The sample includes fewer than 300,000 clones, roughly 87% of them seen just once. Sequenced input: peripheral blood. These receptors all stem from a man younger than 30 with active or convalescent COVID-19. Both conserved end residues are part of each CDR3. The order of the fields is D gene, J gene, clone size, V gene, CDR3 protein, CDR3 DNA. A D gene is named only where the DNA matches it firmly. The size entry is marked missing in some rows and otherwise reads once, few, many or a size class.

>NA|TRBJ1-5|NA|TRBV5-4
CASSLVADSNQPQHF
TGTGCCAGCAGCTTGGTGGCAGATAGCAATCAGCCCCAGCATTTT
>TRBD1|TRBJ2-2|NA|TRBV6-5
CASTENRGSRELFF
TGTGCCAGCACCGAAAACAGGGGGTCCAGGGAGCTGTTTTTT
>NA|TRBJ2-1|NA|TRBV12-3/TRBV12-4
CASTISQGNEQFF
TGTGCCAGCACCATCAGTCAGGGAAATGAGCAGTTCTTC
>TRBD2|TRBJ2-3|few|TRBV10-3
CAISESERGGPDTQYF
TGTGCCATCAGTGAGTCCGAGCGGGGGGGCCCAGATACGCAGTATTTT
>NA|TRBJ1-3|NA|TRBV5-1
CASSSDSSVSGNTIYF
TGCGCCAGCAGCTCGGACAGTTCCGTCTCTGGAAACACCATATATTTT
>NA|TRBJ1-2|NA|TRBV2
CASKIPTGGKGEDYGYTF
TGTGCCAGCAAGATCCCCACCGGTGGTAAAGGGGAGGACTATGGCTACACCTTC
>TRBD1|TRBJ2-2|NA|TRBV5-1
CASSLRTGGATGELFF
TGCGCCAGCAGCTTACGGACAGGGGGTGCCACCGGGGAGCTGTTTTTT
>TRBD1|TRBJ2-3|NA|TRBV25-1
CASSDDASGGITDTQYF
TGTGCCAGCAGTGACGACGCCTCAGGGGGCATCACAGATACGCAGTATTTT
>NA|TRBJ2-2|NA|TRBV9
CASSVEQLTGELFF
TGTGCCAGCAGCGTAGAACAGCTCACCGGGGAGCTGTTTTTT
>NA|TRBJ1-6|NA|TRBV19
CATRAGGSPLHF
TGTGCCACTAGGGCCGGGGGTTCACCCCTCCACTTT
>NA|TRBJ2-7|once|TRBV27
CASSPDRTSSYEQYF
TGTGCCAGCAGTCCCGACAGGACCAGCTCCTACGAGCAGTACTTC
>NA|TRBJ1-3|NA|TRBV6-5
CASRKGPGNTIYF
TGTGCCAGCAGAAAGGGGCCTGGAAACACCATATATTTT
>NA|TRBJ2-5|NA|TRBV7-2
CASSPGTFTQETQYF
TGTGCCAGCAGCCCGGGGACTTTTACTCAAGAGACCCAGTACTTC
>NA|TRBJ2-1|NA|TRBV7-6
CASSLSAGYYNEQFF
TGTGCCAGCAGCCTTTCGGCGGGGTACTACAATGAGCAGTTCTTC
>NA|TRBJ2-7|NA|TRBV10-3
CAIRRDNHEQYF
TGTGCCATCCGAAGGGACAACCACGAGCAGTACTTC
>NA|TRBJ2-5|NA|TRBV11-2
CASSPTGGSQETQYF
TGTGCCAGCAGCCCTACTGGTGGGAGCCAAGAGACCCAGTACTTC
>NA|TRBJ2-3|NA|TRBV5-5
CASSRWAGSTPNTQYF
TGTGCCAGCAGCCGTTGGGCGGGGAGTACTCCGAATACGCAGTATTTT
>NA|TRBJ1-1|NA|TRBV19
CASSYLGGTEAFF
TGTGCCAGTAGTTATTTAGGGGGCACTGAAGCTTTCTTT